These 9 T cell receptor delta chains originate from one sample sequenced in a study of Vδ1+ human thymocytes. Study findings and constraints: In the thymus, TRG and TRD repertoires looked highly polyclonal with Gaussian CDR3 lengths.

These receptors have no known antigen. The template was reverse-transcribed extracted RNA. Pooled V-gene forward primers with one constant-region reverse primer generated the CDR3 amplicons by multiplex PCR. TCRdb called clones anew from the multiplex PCR reads with CATT. The table includes some 19,000 delta-chain clones, 7% to 8.5% detected once. The material sequenced was Vdelta1+ gamma-delta thymocytes from the thymus. Subset reported: FACS-sorted CD3+ TCRalphabeta- TCRVdelta1+ TCRVdelta2- thymocytes. The origin of the receptors is a child under two years old who had congenital heart surgery.

This clone was picked up a small number of times. This chain links TRDV1 with TRDJ1; D is unresolved. V lost 3 bases, J lost 4 bases, and 24 bases lay in between. There are 18 residues in the CDR3. Germline CDR1 is TSWWSYY and CDR2 is QGS. CDR3 loop: CALGDYSRMGPPLDKLIF. CDR3 nucleotide sequence: TGTGCTCTTGGGGACTATTCCAGGATGGGTCCCCCACTCGATAAACTCATCTTT.

The chain couples TRDV1 to TRDJ1; 8 positions match TRDD2. Germline-derived CDR1 and CDR2 are TSWWSYY and QGS. There are 15 residues in the CDR3. J gave up 5 bases and V 3 bases, and 8 bases lay outside the gene matches. The CDR3 sequence: CALGDQGLPKDKLIF. In DNA form, the CDR3 reads TGTGCTCTTGGGGACCAAGGCCTTCCTAAGGATAAACTCATCTTT.

About this clone itself: An end of the junction differs from the germline gene, which may be a read error. V and J are TRDV1 and TRDJ1; TRDD3 agrees at 12 bases. This CDR3 is built from 15 residues. CDR1 is TSWWSYY, CDR2 QGS, per germline. CDR3 region: CALGAGGYEADKLIF. For the CDR3, the DNA is TGTGCTCTGGGGGCTGGGGGATACGAAGCCGATAAACTCATCTTT.

The chain joins TRDV1 to TRDJ1; D call uncertain. The J gene was not available in TCRdb and was assigned here by matching the DNA to germline segments. Germline assignment: CDR1 TSWWSYY and CDR2 QGS. This CDR3 region has 17 residues. Between the trimmed V and J ends, which lost 2 bases and 0 bases, there was a span of 16 bases. The CDR3 spells CALGENQVWTYTDKLIF. DNA for the CDR3: TGTGCTCTTGGGGAAAATCAGGTGTGGACTTACACCGATAAACTCATCTTT.

On this clone itself: An end of the junction does not agree with germline; a read error may underlie this. The rearrangement links TRDV1 to TRDJ2, with 9 bases matching TRDD3. The CDR3 has 21 residues. The germline CDR1 and CDR2 sequences are TSWWSYY and QGS. CDR3 nucleotide sequence: TGCTCTGGGGACCCAGCCTTCCTCGACGTACTGGGGGAAGCTTTGACAGCACAACTCTTCTTT. Protein sequence: CSGDPAFLDVLGEALTAQLFF.

To note about this clone: One junction end disagrees with the germline gene, perhaps due to a read error. The J gene is TRDJ1, the V gene TRDV1; tentative D call: TRDD3 (6 bases). The CDR3 has 17 residues. The germline CDR1 and CDR2 sequences are TSWWSYY and QGS. CDR3 loop: CALAVRGTRLHSDKLIF. The DNA for the CDR3 is TGTGCTCTTGCAGTTCGGGGGACCCGGCTCCATTCCGATAAGCTCATCTTT.

V and J are TRDV1 and TRDJ1; TRDD2 is a possible D gene (5 bases). Deletions cut 0 bases from V and 11 bases from J, with 25 bases between. The length of the CDR3 is 17 residues. Germline V gene sequence: CDR1 TSWWSYY, CDR2 QGS. CDR3 sequence: CALGELVFPNGELKLIF. In DNA, the CDR3 is TGTGCTCTTGGGGAACTCGTCTTCCCCAACGGCGAGCTCAAGCTCATCTTT.

This clone was observed a handful of times. The genes are TRDV1 and TRDJ1; 8 positions match TRDD3. Germline V CDR1 and CDR2: TSWWSYY, QGS. The V and J ends lost 4 bases and 2 bases, in that order; junction bases with no gene match: 15. The CDR3 consists of 18 residues. The CDR3 loop is CALGAPTTDWGETDKLIF. The DNA of the CDR3 is TGTGCTCTTGGGGCACCGACTACGGACTGGGGGGAAACCGATAAACTCATCTTT.

This clone has just a few counts. This chain uses TRDV2 with TRDJ2, with 10 bases aligning to TRDD3. The CDR3 extends over 15 amino acids. CDR1 and CDR2 (germline): GEAIGNYY, EKD. This CDR3 is CAPTGGSDLTAQLFF. CDR3 nucleotide sequence: TGTGCTCCTACTGGGGGATCCGATTTGACAGCACAACTCTTCTTT.